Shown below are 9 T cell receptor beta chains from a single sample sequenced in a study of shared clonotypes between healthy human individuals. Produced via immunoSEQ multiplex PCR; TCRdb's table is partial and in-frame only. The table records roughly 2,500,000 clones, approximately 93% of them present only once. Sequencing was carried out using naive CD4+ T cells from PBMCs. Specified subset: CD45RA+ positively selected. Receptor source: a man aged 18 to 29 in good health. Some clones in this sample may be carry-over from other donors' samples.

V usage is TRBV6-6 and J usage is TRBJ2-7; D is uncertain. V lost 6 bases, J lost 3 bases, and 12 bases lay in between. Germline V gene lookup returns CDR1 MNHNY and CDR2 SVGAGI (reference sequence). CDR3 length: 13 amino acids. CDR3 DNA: TGTGCCAGCAGACGGACGGAGTACTACGAGCAGTACTTC. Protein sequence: CASRRTEYYEQYF.

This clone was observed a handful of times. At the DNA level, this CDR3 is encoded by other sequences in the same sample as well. For the CDR3, the DNA is TGCGCCAGCAGCTTAGGGGCACCGAACACTGAAGCTTTCTTT. It encodes CASSLGAPNTEAFF. This chain connects TRBV5-1 to TRBJ1-1; perhaps TRBD1 as D (5 bases). The CDR3 contains 14 residues. V was pared by 2 bases and J by 1 base, with 9 bases between. Germline-derived CDR1 and CDR2 are SGHRS and YFSETQ. Using reference TRBV5-1 and TRBJ1-1 for the parts outside the CDR3, the full variable domain is KAGVTQTPRYLIKTRGQQVTLSCSPISGHRSVSWYQQTPGQGLQFLFEYFSETQRNKGNFPGRFSGRQFSNSRSEMNVSTLELGDSALYLCASSLGAPNTEAFFGQGTRLTVV.

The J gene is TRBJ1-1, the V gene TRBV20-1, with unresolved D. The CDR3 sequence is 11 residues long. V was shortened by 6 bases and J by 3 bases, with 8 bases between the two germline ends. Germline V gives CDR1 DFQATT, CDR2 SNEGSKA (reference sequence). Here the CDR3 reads CSAKTDTEAFF. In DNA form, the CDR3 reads TGCAGTGCCAAGACGGACACTGAAGCTTTCTTT.

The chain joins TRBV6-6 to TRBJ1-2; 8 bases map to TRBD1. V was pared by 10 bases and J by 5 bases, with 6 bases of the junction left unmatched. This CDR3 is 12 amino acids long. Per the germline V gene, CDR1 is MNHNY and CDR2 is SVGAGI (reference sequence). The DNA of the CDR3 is TGTGCCACCCAGGACAGGGTTTATGGCTACACCTTC. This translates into CATQDRVYGYTF.

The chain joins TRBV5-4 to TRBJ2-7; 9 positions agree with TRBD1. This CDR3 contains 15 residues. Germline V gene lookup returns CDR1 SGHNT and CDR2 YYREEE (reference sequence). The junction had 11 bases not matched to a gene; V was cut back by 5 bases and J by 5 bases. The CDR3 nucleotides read TGTGCCAGCAGTTCACCCGGGACAGGGTATAACGAGCAGTACTTC. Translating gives CASSSPGTGYNEQYF.

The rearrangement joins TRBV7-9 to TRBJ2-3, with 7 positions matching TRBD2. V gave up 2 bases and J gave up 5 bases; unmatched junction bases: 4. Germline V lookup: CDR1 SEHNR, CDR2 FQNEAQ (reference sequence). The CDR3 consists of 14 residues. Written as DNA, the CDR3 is TGTGCCAGCAGCTTAATGACTAGCCTAGATACGCAGTATTTT. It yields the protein CASSLMTSLDTQYF.

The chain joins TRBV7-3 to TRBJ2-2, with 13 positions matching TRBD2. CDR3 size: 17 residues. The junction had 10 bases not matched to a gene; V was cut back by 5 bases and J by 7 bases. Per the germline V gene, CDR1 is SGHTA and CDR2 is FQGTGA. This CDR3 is CASSPGLAGVRGGELFF. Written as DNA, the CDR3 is TGTGCCAGCAGCCCCGGACTAGCGGGAGTGCGGGGCGGGGAGCTGTTTTTT. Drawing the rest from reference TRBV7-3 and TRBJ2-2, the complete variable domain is GAGVSQTPSNKVTEKGKYVELRCDPISGHTALYWYRQSLGQGPEFLIYFQGTGAADDSGLPNDRFFAVRPEGSVSTLKIQRTERGDSAVYLCASSPGLAGVRGGELFFGEGSRLTVL.

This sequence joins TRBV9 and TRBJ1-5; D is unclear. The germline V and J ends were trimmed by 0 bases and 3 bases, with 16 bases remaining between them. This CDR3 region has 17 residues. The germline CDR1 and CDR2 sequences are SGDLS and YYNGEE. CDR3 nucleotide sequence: TGTGCCAGCAGCGTAGGAACCGTGGATAGAGACAATCAGCCCCAGCATTTT. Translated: CASSVGTVDRDNQPQHF.

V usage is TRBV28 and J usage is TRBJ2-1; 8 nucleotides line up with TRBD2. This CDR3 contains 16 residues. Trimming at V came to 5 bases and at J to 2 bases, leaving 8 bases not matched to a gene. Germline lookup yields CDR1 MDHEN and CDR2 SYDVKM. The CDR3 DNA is TGTGCCAGCAGTACCCCCACTAGCGGACCCTACAATGAGCAGTTCTTC. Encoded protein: CASSTPTSGPYNEQFF.